The 2 T cell receptor beta chains given below trace back to one sample, sequenced in a study of cytomegalovirus exposure and HLA in healthy donors. PCR employed 60 Vbeta and 13 Jbeta primers. Only in-frame clones appear in the TCRdb table, and some are missing; sequencing was by immunoSEQ multiplex PCR. The table records some 200,000 clones, under 70% of them present only once. What was sequenced was PBMCs. The receptors shown here come from a man aged 35 to 55 in good health and CMV-seropositive.

The chain joins TRBV13 to TRBJ1-1; D is undetermined. Trimming shortened V by 0 bases and J by 2 bases, and 4 bases separated the two germline ends. Germline V CDR1 and CDR2: PRHDT, FYEKMQ (reference sequence). This CDR3 is built from 13 residues. The CDR3 sequence: CASSLGANTEAFF. In DNA, the CDR3 is TGTGCCAGCAGCTTAGGAGCCAACACTGAAGCTTTCTTT.

This chain links TRBV6-5 with TRBJ1-4; D is ambiguous. Trimming took 2 bases from V and 4 from J, leaving 8 bases between them. Germline V gene data show CDR1 as MNHEY and CDR2 as SVGAGI. The length of the CDR3 is 14 residues. This CDR3 reads CASSYGTGNEKLFF. CDR3 coding DNA: TGTGCCAGCAGTTACGGTACTGGTAATGAAAAACTGTTTTTT.